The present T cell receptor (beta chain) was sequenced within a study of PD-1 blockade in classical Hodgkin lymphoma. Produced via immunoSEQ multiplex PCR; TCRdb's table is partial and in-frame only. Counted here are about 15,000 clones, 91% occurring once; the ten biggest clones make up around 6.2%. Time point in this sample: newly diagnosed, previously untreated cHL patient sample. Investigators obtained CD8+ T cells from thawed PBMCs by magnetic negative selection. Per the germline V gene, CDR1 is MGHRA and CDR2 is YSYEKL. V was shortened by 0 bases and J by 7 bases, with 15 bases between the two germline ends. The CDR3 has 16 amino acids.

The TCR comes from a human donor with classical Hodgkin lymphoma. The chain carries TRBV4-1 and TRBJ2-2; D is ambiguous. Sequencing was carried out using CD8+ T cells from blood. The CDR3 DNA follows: TGCGCCAGCAGCCAAGATCAACAGATTGACTTCGGGGAGCTGTTTTTT. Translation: CASSQDQQIDFGELFF.